Listed here are 29 T cell receptor beta chains from one sample, sequenced in a study of control samples from healthy donors and cancer patients. Clones were read by immunoSEQ multiplex PCR, and TCRdb kept only the in-frame ones, dropping some. The table has around 230,000 clones, roughly 94% seen once; the top ten hold over 1.2%. Material for sequencing was blood. These receptors were obtained from a man aged 50 to 60 in good health.

CDR3 amino acids: CASSLGGGQGNQPQHF. The DNA of the CDR3 is TGTGCCAGCAGCTTGGGGGGCGGACAGGGGAATCAGCCCCAGCATTTT. The rearrangement uses TRBV5-5 and TRBJ1-5; 9 nucleotides agree with TRBD1. J gave up 4 bases and V 0 bases, and 5 bases lay outside the gene matches. The CDR3 sequence is 16 residues long. Germline values: CDR1 SGHKS, CDR2 YYEKEE (reference sequence).

The rearrangement links TRBV18 to TRBJ2-3, with 7 bases identical to TRBD1. Germline V lookup: CDR1 KGHSH, CDR2 LQKENI. This CDR3 has 14 amino acids. V was pared by 3 bases and J by 2 bases, with 2 bases of the junction left unmatched. The CDR3, as DNA: TGTGCCAGCTCACCCACAGGGGACACAGATACGCAGTATTTT. Translated: CASSPTGDTDTQYF.

V gene TRBV10-1 combines with J gene TRBJ2-1; 7 bases match TRBD2. V shed 0 bases, J shed 10 bases, and the junction held 6 bases outside the gene matches. The germline V gene encodes CDR1 WNHNN and CDR2 SYGVQD (reference sequence). This CDR3 spans 14 amino acids. The CDR3 reads CASSESTWEGEQFF. The CDR3 DNA reads as TGCGCCAGCAGTGAGTCGACTTGGGAGGGCGAGCAGTTCTTC.

This sequence joins TRBV2 and TRBJ1-4; 7 positions agree with TRBD1. This CDR3 is 16 amino acids long. Trimming removed 4 bases from V and 7 bases from J; junction bases left unmatched: 12. Germline-derived CDR1 and CDR2 are SNHLY and FYNNEI. CDR3 DNA: TGTGCCAGCAGTGGACCTCCGGGACAGCTGGCTGAAAAACTGTTTTTT. Protein sequence: CASSGPPGQLAEKLFF.

V usage is TRBV19 and J usage is TRBJ1-5; D is perhaps TRBD1 (5 bases). Germline CDR1 LNHDA, CDR2 SQIVND (reference sequence). The CDR3 runs to 17 residues. V gave up 4 bases and J gave up 1 base, with 17 bases separating them. CDR3 loop: CASSKGFGRESNQPQHF. CDR3 in DNA: TGTGCCAGTAGTAAGGGTTTCGGCAGGGAGAGCAATCAGCCCCAGCATTTT.

This clone is a singleton in its sample. The chain links TRBV6-5 to TRBJ2-3; D may be TRBD1 (6 bases). Trimming took off 8 bases at V and 4 bases at J, with 19 bases between the two ends. CDR1 is MNHEY and CDR2 is SVGAGI in the germline V gene. This CDR3 is 15 amino acids long. DNA of the CDR3: TGTGCCAGCCTGGAAGGGGGATTAGGAGCAGATACGCAGTATTTT. It codes for CASLEGGLGADTQYF.

V gene TRBV7-2 combines with J gene TRBJ1-5, with no clear D. Trimming shortened V by 5 bases and J by 3 bases, and 14 bases separated the two germline ends. Germline CDR1 is SGHTA and CDR2 is FQGNSA. CDR3 length: 15 residues. CDR3 region: CASSPQRLPNQPQHF. DNA for the CDR3: TGTGCCAGCAGCCCACAACGCCTTCCCAATCAGCCCCAGCATTTT.

The rearrangement uses TRBV5-1 and TRBJ2-5, with D perhaps TRBD2 (6 bases). Germline CDR1 and CDR2: SGHRS and YFSETQ. The CDR3 sequence is 11 residues long. V shed 7 bases and J shed 4 bases, with 8 bases lying between them. In nucleotides, the CDR3 is TGCGCCAGCGGGGGAGGAGAGACCCAGTACTTC. This codes for CASGGGETQYF.

This chain uses TRBV5-1 with TRBJ1-1; 7 nucleotides match TRBD1. Losses at the gene ends were 4 bases for V and 2 bases for J; bases not matched to a gene: 14. The length of the CDR3 is 17 residues. Germline-derived CDR1 and CDR2 are SGHRS and YFSETQ. CDR3 bases: TGCGCCAGCAGCGCCTTGAGGACAGGTTACTCAAACACTGAAGCTTTCTTT. This sequence encodes CASSALRTGYSNTEAFF.

This sequence joins TRBV4-3 and TRBJ1-6; unclear D gene. The germline V and J ends were trimmed by 8 bases and 7 bases, with 12 bases remaining between them. CDR3 length equals 13 residues. Germline CDR1 and CDR2: LGHNA and YSLEER. CDR3 DNA sequence: TGCGCCAGCGGCGACCGCTTAAATTCACCCCTCCACTTT. As protein: CASGDRLNSPLHF.

V is TRBV2 and J is TRBJ2-7; D is undetermined. V was clipped by 1 base and J by 5 bases, with 3 bases between them. This CDR3 is built from 11 residues. Germline CDR1 is SNHLY and CDR2 is FYNNEI. The CDR3 sequence: CASSEGNEQYF. The DNA for the CDR3 is TGTGCCAGCAGTGAAGGGAACGAGCAGTACTTC.

The rearrangement links TRBV5-4 to TRBJ1-2; D unresolved. V was cut by 2 bases and J by 8 bases, with 13 bases left in between. This CDR3 is built from 13 residues. Germline-derived CDR1 and CDR2 are SGHNT and YYREEE (reference sequence). CDR3 in amino acids: CASSFSNAGGYTF. CDR3 nucleotides: TGTGCCAGCAGCTTCTCGAACGCGGGCGGCTACACCTTC.

V usage is TRBV28 and J usage is TRBJ2-7, with 7 bases aligning to TRBD2. Germline CDR1 reads MDHEN; CDR2 reads SYDVKM. CDR3 length: 15 residues. V dropped 5 bases and J dropped 9; count of bases not matched to a gene: 16. The CDR3 reads CASSGGRATLRRQYV. The DNA of the CDR3 is TGTGCCAGCAGTGGGGGGAGGGCAACTCTACGAAGGCAGTACGTC.

The V and J genes are TRBV18 and TRBJ2-7; weak D call: TRBD1 (6 bases). The germline V gene encodes CDR1 KGHSH and CDR2 LQKENI. V lost 5 bases and J 3 bases, leaving 11 bases between the germline ends. The CDR3 runs 13 residues. This CDR3 is CASSGADSYEQYV. DNA for the CDR3: TGTGCCAGCTCAGGTGCGGACAGCTACGAGCAGTACGTC.

V is TRBV28 and J is TRBJ2-6; 7 bases fit TRBD1. Unmatched junction bases numbered 11, after V lost 5 bases and J lost 1 base. Germline V gene lookup returns CDR1 MDHEN and CDR2 SYDVKM. This CDR3 has 18 residues. The CDR3 DNA reads as TGTGCCAGCAGTCCGTGGGCAGGGGGACCTTCTGGGGCCAACGTCCTGACTTTC. As protein: CASSPWAGGPSGANVLTF.

A note on this clone: At one of its ends the junction is not consistent with the germline gene, which may arise from a read error. The J gene is TRBJ1-2, the V gene TRBV7-2; no clear D. In germline, CDR1 is SGHTA, CDR2 FQGNSA. This CDR3 has 12 residues. The DNA for the CDR3 is TGTGCCAGCAGCCTAGCTAACTATGGCTACACCTTC. The encoded protein is CASSLANYGYTF.

The genes are TRBV12-3 or TRBV12-4 and TRBJ1-2, with TRBD1 matching over 11 bases. The CDR3 runs 13 residues. V trimming: 7 bases; J trimming: 7 bases; junction bases outside the gene matches: 5. DNA for the CDR3: TGTGCCAGCACCTCGGGACAGGGGGGTGGCTACACCTTC. This translates into CASTSGQGGGYTF.

The chain has TRBV6-5 and TRBJ1-3, with TRBD1 matching over 7 bases. V was pared by 6 bases and J by 0 bases, with 5 bases of the junction left unmatched. This CDR3 has 15 amino acids. Germline CDR1 is MNHEY and CDR2 is SVGAGI. For the CDR3, the DNA is TGTGCCAGCAGGCAAGACAGGGCCTCTGGAAACACCATATATTTT. It is translated as CASRQDRASGNTIYF.

This clone was seen a single time. Its ends do not fully match the called genes, so a read error is possible. The gene calls are TRBV6-5 and TRBJ1-1; TRBD1 matches 7 bases. Germline V gene data show CDR1 as MNHEY and CDR2 as SVGAGI. This CDR3 contains 16 residues. In DNA, the CDR3 is TGTGCCAGCAGTTACTCGAGTCAGGGGGTAAGGACTGGAGCTTTCTTT. Translated, it gives CASSYSSQGVRTGAFF.

The rearrangement links TRBV5-1 to TRBJ2-4; TRBD1 matches at 8 bases. Germline values: CDR1 SGHRS, CDR2 YFSETQ. J gave up 6 bases and V 2 bases, and 7 bases lay outside the gene matches. The CDR3 is 15 residues long. The CDR3 loop reads CASSLGAGGINIQYF. CDR3 nucleotides: TGCGCCAGCAGCTTAGGGGCAGGGGGCATAAACATTCAGTACTTC.

This sequence joins TRBV9 and TRBJ1-6, with D possibly TRBD1 on 5 matching bases. Germline CDR1 SGDLS, CDR2 YYNGEE. V lost 6 bases, J lost 6 bases, and 13 bases lay in between. This CDR3 has 14 amino acids. The CDR3 here is CASTPGGGNSPLHF. The DNA of the CDR3 is TGTGCCAGCACCCCGGGGGGGGGTAATTCACCCCTCCACTTT.

This rearrangement joins TRBV24-1 to TRBJ1-5; the D gene is possibly TRBD1 (5 bases). The CDR3 covers 12 residues. Germline values: CDR1 KGHDR, CDR2 SFDVKD. The V end was cut by 10 bases, the J end by 3 bases, with 9 bases between. CDR3: CATSRDNQPQHF. CDR3 sequence (DNA): TGTGCCACTAGCAGGGACAATCAGCCCCAGCATTTT.

The V call is TRBV11-2, the J call TRBJ1-1; TRBD1 matches 7 bases. The V gene end was trimmed by 5 bases and the J gene end by 0 bases; junction bases not matched to a gene: 6. Germline lookup yields CDR1 SGHAT and CDR2 FQNNGV. This CDR3 has 15 residues. The CDR3 is CASSHAGTVNTEAFF. CDR3 nucleotide sequence: TGTGCCAGCAGCCACGCCGGGACAGTGAACACTGAAGCTTTCTTT. Full variable domain (missing parts from reference TRBV11-2 and TRBJ1-1): EAGVAQSPRYKIIEKRQSVAFWCNPISGHATLYWYQQILGQGPKLLIQFQNNGVVDDSQLPKDRFSAERLKGVDSTLKIQPAKLEDSAVYLCASSHAGTVNTEAFFGQGTRLTVV.

The chain has TRBV5-6 and TRBJ1-5, with no clear D. Trimming left V 0 bases short and J 2 bases short, with 6 bases between. Germline values: CDR1 SGHDT, CDR2 YYEEEE. The CDR3 is 14 residues long. The CDR3 nucleotides read TGTGCCAGCAGCTTGGGGGGAGGCAATCAGCCCCAGCATTTT. Its translation: CASSLGGGNQPQHF.

The chain carries TRBV5-1 and TRBJ1-3; no reliable D call. The V end was cut by 2 bases, the J end by 0 bases, with 12 bases between. CDR1 is SGHRS and CDR2 is YFSETQ in the germline V gene. CDR3 length: 16 amino acids. The CDR3 region is CASSFRLLSSGNTIYF. In DNA, the CDR3 is TGCGCCAGCAGCTTTAGACTCCTGAGCTCTGGAAACACCATATATTTT. Combining the CDR3 with reference TRBV5-1 and TRBJ1-3 gives the whole variable domain KAGVTQTPRYLIKTRGQQVTLSCSPISGHRSVSWYQQTPGQGLQFLFEYFSETQRNKGNFPGRFSGRQFSNSRSEMNVSTLELGDSALYLCASSFRLLSSGNTIYFGEGSWLTVV.

In DNA form, the CDR3 reads TGTGCCAGCAGGAGGACAGGGGGCGTCTATGGCTACACCTTC. Its protein is CASRRTGGVYGYTF. The chain uses TRBV27 and TRBJ1-2; TRBD1 aligns across 11 bases. The CDR3 length is 14 residues. Germline loops: CDR1 MNHEY, CDR2 SMNVEV (reference sequence). V trimming: 6 bases; J trimming: 4 bases; junction bases outside the gene matches: 4.

The V and J genes are TRBV5-1 and TRBJ2-5; no reliable D call. The CDR3 spans 12 residues. Trimming took off 0 bases at V and 1 base at J, with 1 base between the two ends. Germline V lookup: CDR1 SGHRS, CDR2 YFSETQ. The CDR3, as DNA: TGCGCCAGCAGCTTGGTCCAAGAGACCCAGTACTTC. Translated: CASSLVQETQYF.

The genes are TRBV18 and TRBJ1-1, with D unresolved. Between the trimmed V and J ends, which lost 2 bases and 4 bases, there was a span of 11 bases. CDR3 length: 14 amino acids. CDR1 KGHSH and CDR2 LQKENI come from the germline V gene. CDR3 in DNA: TGTGCCAGCTCACCATCACGGGGTACCACTGAAGCTTTCTTT. Its translation: CASSPSRGTTEAFF. Using reference TRBV18 and TRBJ1-1 for the parts outside the CDR3, the full variable domain is NAGVMQNPRHLVRRRGQEARLRCSPMKGHSHVYWYRQLPEEGLKFMVYLQKENIIDESGMPKERFSAEFPKEGPSILRIQQVVRGDSAAYFCASSPSRGTTEAFFGQGTRLTVV.

V gene TRBV28 combines with J gene TRBJ1-2, with unresolved D. Trimming removed 5 bases at V and 5 bases at J, with 15 bases between. This CDR3 comprises 14 residues. CDR1 MDHEN and CDR2 SYDVKM come from the germline V gene. The CDR3 loop reads CASSLGGLGYGYTF. CDR3 in DNA: TGTGCCAGCAGTCTAGGAGGGTTAGGGTATGGCTACACCTTC.